This T cell receptor (beta chain) was observed in a study of T cells in Graves' hyperthyroidism and ophthalmopathy. If no ophthalmopathy progression occurred within 18 months, Graves' hyperthyroidism was stable. These patients, aged 18 to 65, had recently diagnosed hyperthyroidism lasting under 2 months. A roughly 10 ml volume of fresh peripheral blood provided the PBMCs. Regions amplified from RNA transcripts were the TCR beta CDR3 regions. TCR CDR3 regions were first amplified by RT-PCR with HTBI primers. TCRdb re-derived calls from the multiplex PCR reads in MiXCR, one entry per CDR3 protein. This sample has approximately 870,000 distinct CDR3 sequences, with about 38% found just once. This clonotype was detected many times. This clonotype was sampled from a man younger than 30 with Graves' hyperthyroidism. Sequencing was done on a sample of blood.

CDR3 bases: TGTGCCAGCAGCTTAGTGAGGGCTGAAGCTTTCTTT. Its protein is CASSLVRAEAFF. The chain is built from TRBV7-9 and TRBJ1-1; D remains ambiguous. Germline loops: CDR1 SEHNR, CDR2 FQNEAQ (reference sequence). The CDR3 has 12 amino acids. V was trimmed by 1 base and J by 6 bases, leaving 6 bases between them.